The rows below give T cell receptor beta chains drawn from one sample of a study of T-cell memory formation after mild COVID-19. One entry per CDR3 protein, called by TCRdb with MiXCR from the 5' RACE reads. Of fewer than 400,000 distinct CDR3 sequences in the sample, under 15% were seen once. The sample comprised PBMCs or a T cell subset sorted from them (not recorded which). These receptors were obtained from a man in his late teens or twenties who had mild COVID-19 (a few samples of this study predate the infection). Cell type and time point are not known. CDR3s include the opening cysteine and the closing phenylalanine or tryptophan. The order of the fields is clone size, V gene, D gene, J gene, CDR3 DNA, CDR3 protein. A D gene is named only where the DNA matches it firmly. For some rows the clone size is stated as once, few or many, or as a class when expanded; others skip it.

few	TRBV6-4	TRBD2	TRBJ2-3	TGTGCCAGCAGTGACTCAGCGGGGGGTCCCACAGATACGCAGTATTTT	CASSDSAGGPTDTQYF
NA	TRBV12-3/TRBV12-4	TRBD2	TRBJ2-5	TGTGCCAGCAGTTCGGGGGGAAAAGAGACCCAGTACTTC	CASSSGGKETQYF
NA	TRBV4-3	NA	TRBJ1-6	TGCGCCAGCAGCCCTAGGTGGGGGGCCTCTAATTCACCCCTCCACTTT	CASSPRWGASNSPLHF
many	TRBV4-2	NA	TRBJ2-5	TGTGCCAGCAGCCAAGATCGTCCAGGACAAGAGACCCAGTACTTC	CASSQDRPGQETQYF
NA	TRBV7-2	TRBD2	TRBJ2-3	TGTGCCAGCAGCTTAAGGGTTCGGGGGGTCACAGATACGCAGTATTTT	CASSLRVRGVTDTQYF
many	TRBV29-1	NA	TRBJ2-5	TGCAGCGGTGGTAACTACCAAGAGACCCAGTACTTC	CSGGNYQETQYF
NA	TRBV12-3/TRBV12-4	NA	TRBJ2-1	TGTGCCAGCAGTTTAGCGGTGGTTGAGCAGTTCTTC	CASSLAVVEQFF
NA	TRBV12-3/TRBV12-4	NA	TRBJ2-3	TGTGCCAGCAGTTCGCTGAGCTCAGATACGCAGTATTTT	CASSSLSSDTQYF
NA	TRBV7-3	TRBD1	TRBJ2-3	TGTGCCAGCAGCCCACTGGCCGGTCCCGGGACAGGGGGAAGGAATACGCAGTATTTT	CASSPLAGPGTGGRNTQYF
NA	TRBV5-4	NA	TRBJ2-6	TGTGCCAGCAGCATTTGGGTCGCGGCTGGGGCCAACGTCCTGACTTTC	CASSIWVAAGANVLTF
NA	TRBV7-9	TRBD1	TRBJ1-1	TGTGCCAGCAGCTTCACAGGGGAATCTGAAGCTTTCTTT	CASSFTGESEAFF
few	TRBV4-2	NA	TRBJ2-3	TGTGCCAGCAGCGATCGGGAAACCACAGATACGCAGTATTTT	CASSDRETTDTQYF
many	TRBV5-1	TRBD1	TRBJ2-5	TGCGCCAGCAGCCTACAGGGGGGAGAGACCCAGTACTTC	CASSLQGGETQYF
many	TRBV7-2	NA	TRBJ1-5	TGTGCCAGCAGCGTTATGTCAGGGCCCAATCAGCCCCAGCATTTT	CASSVMSGPNQPQHF
NA	TRBV4-1	NA	TRBJ2-2	TGCGCCAGCAGCCACAGTGTGGTCGGGGGATCAGAGGCCGGGGAGCTGTTTTTT	CASSHSVVGGSEAGELFF
NA	TRBV9	NA	TRBJ1-1	TGTGCCAGCAGCGAGGGCCCTTTGTACACTGAAGCTTTCTTT	CASSEGPLYTEAFF
NA	TRBV7-9	TRBD1	TRBJ1-5	TGTGCCAGCAGCTCGGACAGGGTGAAACAGCCCCAGCATTTT	CASSSDRVKQPQHF
NA	TRBV6-2/TRBV6-3	NA	TRBJ1-5	TGTGCCAGCAGCCAACAGGCTCCGGCCCAGCATTTT	CASSQQAPAQHF
NA	TRBV12-3/TRBV12-4	TRBD1	TRBJ2-3	TGTGCCAGCAGTTTAAGGGACAGGGATCGGGATACGCAGTATTTT	CASSLRDRDRDTQYF
few	TRBV12-3/TRBV12-4	NA	TRBJ1-3	TGTGCCAGCAGTCCCATGGCTGGAAACACCATATATTTT	CASSPMAGNTIYF
few	TRBV24-1	NA	TRBJ2-3	TGTGCCACCAGAGACGGGGACCTGAGCACAGATACGCAGTATTTT	CATRDGDLSTDTQYF
many	TRBV19	NA	TRBJ2-1	TGTGCCAGTAGTATTTGGGACGGGGGGCCTTTCAATGAGCAGTTCTTC	CASSIWDGGPFNEQFF
NA	TRBV12-3/TRBV12-4	NA	TRBJ2-7	TGTGCCAGCAGTCACGCGGGAAGGCTCCTGGACTACGAGCAGTACTTC	CASSHAGRLLDYEQYF
NA	TRBV20-1	TRBD2	TRBJ2-5	TGCAGTGCTAGAGGAAGCGGGGTTCAAGAGACCCAGTACTTC	CSARGSGVQETQYF
many	TRBV5-1	NA	TRBJ1-4	TGCGCCAGCAGCCCGAACCTACAGGAGGGAAAACTGTTTTTT	CASSPNLQEGKLFF
few	TRBV11-2	NA	TRBJ1-1	TGTGCCAGCAGCCCGTCTTACACTGAAGCTTTCTTT	CASSPSYTEAFF
NA	TRBV7-9	TRBD1	TRBJ1-2	TGTGCCAGCAGCGTCGGGACAGGGTATGGCTACACCTTC	CASSVGTGYGYTF
many	TRBV5-4	TRBD2	TRBJ2-5	TGTGCCAGCAGCTCACGACTAGCGGGCCAAGAGACCCAGTACTTC	CASSSRLAGQETQYF
many	TRBV5-1	NA	TRBJ1-2	TGCGCCAGCAGCTCGGATGGACGGGCGAACTATGGCTACACCTTC	CASSSDGRANYGYTF
NA	TRBV24-1	TRBD1	TRBJ1-5	TGTGCCACCAGTGATACCGGACAGGGGTACCAGCCCCAGCATTTT	CATSDTGQGYQPQHF
few	TRBV7-2	TRBD1	TRBJ2-2	TGTGCCAGCAGCTTAGAAGTTAGGGGGCGCTCGAACACCGGGGAGCTGTTTTTT	CASSLEVRGRSNTGELFF
few	TRBV6-5	NA	TRBJ1-3	TGTGCCAGCAGAACCGCCCGGGGGCACACCATATATTTT	CASRTARGHTIYF
NA	TRBV7-3	NA	TRBJ2-1	TGTGCCAGCAGCGCCTCTGGTACGCGCAATGAGCAGTTCTTC	CASSASGTRNEQFF
NA	TRBV4-2	NA	TRBJ1-1	TGTGCCAGCAGGGATCGTGCGAACACTGAAGCTTTCTTT	CASRDRANTEAFF
NA	TRBV7-9	NA	TRBJ2-7	TGTGCCAGCAGCTTTGGCGGGAAGGGGCAGTACTTC	CASSFGGKGQYF
NA	TRBV7-2	TRBD2	TRBJ2-2	TGTGCCAGCAGCTTAGGACTAGCGGGGGGGAAGACCGGGGAGCTGTTTTTT	CASSLGLAGGKTGELFF
few	TRBV4-2	TRBD1	TRBJ1-2	TGTGCCAGCAGCCAACTTCTCAGGGGGCGTACTAACTATGGCTACACCTTC	CASSQLLRGRTNYGYTF
many	TRBV7-2	TRBD2	TRBJ2-3	TGTGCCAGCAGCTTAGCGGCGGGGGGTTTAGATACGCAGTATTTT	CASSLAAGGLDTQYF
NA	TRBV29-1	TRBD1	TRBJ1-1	TGCAGCGTAAACAGGGGTGGGACTGAAGCTTTCTTT	CSVNRGGTEAFF
NA	TRBV5-1	NA	TRBJ2-1	TGCGCCAGCAGCTTGGGCGCGAATGGGGGTGAGCAGTTCTTC	CASSLGANGGEQFF
few	TRBV7-9	NA	TRBJ1-2	TGTGCCAGCGGGGGGGAAGACTATGGCTACACCTTC	CASGGEDYGYTF
NA	TRBV7-6	NA	TRBJ2-5	TGTGCCAGCAGCCGATCTTGGCCAGGAGTGCAAGAGACCCAGTACTTC	CASSRSWPGVQETQYF
NA	TRBV6-5	NA	TRBJ1-1	TGTGCCAGCAGTTACACCCGAAGCACTGAAGCTTTCTTT	CASSYTRSTEAFF
few	TRBV7-2	NA	TRBJ2-3	TGTGCCAGCAGCACGGGACCCCTCACAGATACGCAGTATTTT	CASSTGPLTDTQYF
NA	TRBV12-3/TRBV12-4	NA	TRBJ2-7	TGTGCCAGCAGTTTGGGCCTAGGGCTCTACGAGCAGTACTTC	CASSLGLGLYEQYF
many	TRBV5-1	TRBD2	TRBJ2-1	TGCGCCAGCAGGGGACTAGCCTACAATGAGCAGTTCTTC	CASRGLAYNEQFF
few	TRBV4-2	TRBD1	TRBJ1-1	TGTGCCAGCAGCCAAGGGACAGGGGGCGACGTAGCTTTCTTT	CASSQGTGGDVAFF
NA	TRBV7-2	NA	TRBJ2-3	TGTGCCAGCAGCGCTGGAGGGGCTGCAGATACGCAGTATTTT	CASSAGGAADTQYF
many	TRBV5-1	NA	TRBJ2-1	TGCGCCAGCAGCTTGGCCGCAGTTTGGGGGGATGAGCAGTTCTTC	CASSLAAVWGDEQFF
NA	TRBV20-1	NA	TRBJ1-5	TGCAGTGCTCCGGGATCCCAGCATTTT	CSAPGSQHF
many	TRBV5-1	NA	TRBJ1-4	TGCGCCAGCAGCTTGGGTAGAACTAATGAAAAACTGTTTTTT	CASSLGRTNEKLFF
NA	TRBV12-3/TRBV12-4	NA	TRBJ2-5	TGTGCCAGCAGTTTAGTGGAGGTGACGAGGGAGACCCAGTACTTC	CASSLVEVTRETQYF
few	TRBV5-1	TRBD2	TRBJ2-5	TGCGCCAGCAGCGTCGGGACCCCGGGGGGGACCCAGTACTTC	CASSVGTPGGTQYF
few	TRBV20-1	NA	TRBJ2-1	TGCAGTGCTAGATATGGAGGTACCGATGAGCAGTTCTTC	CSARYGGTDEQFF
NA	TRBV4-1	NA	TRBJ2-5	TGCGCCAGCAGCCAAGAACCGGGAGAGACCCAGTACTTC	CASSQEPGETQYF
few	TRBV4-1	NA	TRBJ2-5	TGCGCCAGCAGCCAAGCGCGCGGGTCGAGGCAAGAGACCCAGTACTTC	CASSQARGSRQETQYF